This T cell receptor (beta chain) derives from a study of CD8+CD57+ T cells in acquired aplastic anemia. Findings and caveats of the study: Researchers reported that CD8+ Simpson's diversity was not significantly different in patients versus controls. Patients shared some 30 CD8+ CDR3 sequences with controls.

Flow cytometry had shown expanded CD8+CD57+ cells in the patients chosen for sequencing. At the time of blood sampling, patients had not yet received any therapy. This clonotype was seen ten or more times. The antigen remains unidentified. TCR beta VDJ and CDR3 profiling used genomic DNA as template. One entry per CDR3 protein results from TCRdb running MiXCR on the reads. The sample lists hundreds of thousands of distinct CDR3 sequences; 45% to 50% were seen once. What was sequenced was sorted CD4+, CD8+, or CD8+CD57+ T cells (not recorded which) from PBMCs. The receptor was isolated from a human donor with aplastic anemia.

For the CDR3, the DNA is TGCGCCAGCAGTCAGGACAGGCAGGGGAACTACGAGCAGTACTTC. Translation: CASSQDRQGNYEQYF. The chain combines TRBV4-3 with TRBJ2-7; 7 bases line up with TRBD1. The V gene end was trimmed by 6 bases and the J gene end by 3 bases; junction bases not matched to a gene: 11. The length of the CDR3 is 15 residues. From germline, CDR1 is LGHNA and CDR2 YSLEER.